The entry below gives a single T cell receptor (beta chain) sequence along with its context. Its antigen is still unknown. PCR primers comprised 60 Vbeta and 13 Jbeta primers. Clones were read by immunoSEQ multiplex PCR, and TCRdb kept only the in-frame ones, dropping some. The sample totals roughly 220,000 clones. This sample stems from a study of cytomegalovirus exposure and HLA in healthy donors. Study information: Unique TCRs numbering around 85 million, obtained from HLA-typed donors, made up an early data release. Study results and limitations: The classifier was said to identify cytomegalovirus status with high specificity and sensitivity. A previous analysis found most TCR beta V segments productive roughly 87% or roughly 30% of the time.

The CDR3 contains 17 residues. V was pared by 3 bases and J by 15 bases, with 15 bases of the junction left unmatched. From germline, CDR1 is KGHSH and CDR2 LQKENI. The clonotype originates from a girl between 2 and 10 years old in good health and CMV-seropositive. What was sequenced was PBMCs. The V gene is TRBV18, the J gene TRBJ2-1, with TRBD2 matching over 15 bases. This chain's CDR3 is CASSPGAGLAGGPSLFF. The DNA of the CDR3 is TGTGCCAGCTCACCCGGAGCCGGACTAGCGGGAGGGCCCTCTCTGTTCTTC. Complete variable domain (other parts from reference TRBV18 and TRBJ2-1): NAGVMQNPRHLVRRRGQEARLRCSPMKGHSHVYWYRQLPEEGLKFMVYLQKENIIDESGMPKERFSAEFPKEGPSILRIQQVVRGDSAAYFCASSPGAGLAGGPSLFFGPGTRLTVL.